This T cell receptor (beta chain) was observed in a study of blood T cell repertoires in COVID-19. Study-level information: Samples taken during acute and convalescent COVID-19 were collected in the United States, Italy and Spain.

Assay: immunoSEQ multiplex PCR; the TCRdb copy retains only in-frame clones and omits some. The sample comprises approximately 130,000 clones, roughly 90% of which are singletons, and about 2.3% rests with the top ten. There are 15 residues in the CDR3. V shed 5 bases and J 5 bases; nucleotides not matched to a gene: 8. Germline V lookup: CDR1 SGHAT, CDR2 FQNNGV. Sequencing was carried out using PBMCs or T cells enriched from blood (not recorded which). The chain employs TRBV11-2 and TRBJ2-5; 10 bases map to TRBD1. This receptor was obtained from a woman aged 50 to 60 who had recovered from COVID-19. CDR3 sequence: CASSRRDRGAETQYF. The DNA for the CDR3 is TGTGCCAGCAGCCGCCGGGACAGGGGCGCGGAGACCCAGTACTTC.